The rows below give T cell receptor beta chains drawn from one sample of a study of blood T cell repertoires in COVID-19. The repertoire was sequenced with immunoSEQ multiplex PCR; TCRdb's copy has only in-frame clones and lacks some. There are 130,000 to 150,000 clones in the sample; roughly 85% occur only once, and 6.5% to 9.5% lies in the top ten. Material for sequencing was peripheral blood. Receptors originate from an older woman with COVID-19, enrolled during active disease. The CDR3 runs from the conserved cysteine through the conserved F or W. A D gene is named only where the DNA matches it firmly. A clone size is listed for some rows: how often the clone was seen (once, few, many), or a class if it is expanded.

TRBD1,TRBJ2-7,few,TRBV2,CASSEGGGGSEQYF
TRBD1,TRBJ2-7,few,TRBV7-2,CASSSRDRVYEQYF
TRBD1,TRBJ1-2,-,TRBV6-5,CASSQGAGGYTF
-,TRBJ1-3,-,TRBV18,CASSGDTPGNTIYF
-,TRBJ1-6,-,TRBV2,CASRDRTPSF
-,TRBJ1-4,-,TRBV19,CASSPASQEGEKLFF
TRBD1,TRBJ1-2,-,TRBV5-1,CASTRTGGQDGYTF
TRBD1,TRBJ2-3,-,TRBV5-6,CASSLTTGAATQYF
-,TRBJ2-1,once,TRBV10-1,CASSEDSGRYNEQFF
-,TRBJ1-5,-,TRBV7-9,CASSLSGPQHF
TRBD2,TRBJ2-3,large,TRBV15,CATSTKTSGGALSTDTQYF
-,TRBJ1-4,-,TRBV7-8,CASSLRRAGVATNEKLFF
TRBD1,TRBJ1-3,once,TRBV24-1,CATSDIRGPGNTIYF
-,TRBJ1-2,once,TRBV24-1,CATSDFGSFFF
-,TRBJ1-1,-,TRBV13,CASSLNGEAYTEAFF
-,TRBJ2-1,-,TRBV7-2,CASTDPGFGEQFF
-,TRBJ2-1,-,TRBV14,CASSLTTLNEQFF
TRBD1,TRBJ1-1,once,TRBV19,CASSNDRGGLLAEAFF
-,TRBJ1-2,-,TRBV10-3,CAITPESSNYGYTF
TRBD2,TRBJ2-3,-,TRBV7-3,CASSLPTGLAGGTSTDTQYF
-,TRBJ1-2,-,TRBV3-1/TRBV3-2,CASSQDRGYQDPDGYTF
-,TRBJ1-5,few,TRBV19,CASSTVRFNQPQHF
TRBD1,TRBJ1-2,-,TRBV6-5,CASSIPDRVMGYTF
-,TRBJ2-1,-,TRBV5-8,CASRHRDTGAHEQFF
-,TRBJ1-5,-,TRBV29-1,CSVGWSAAGDQPQHF
TRBD2,TRBJ2-1,-,TRBV5-4,CASSSLAGSANEQFF